This is a list of T cell receptor beta chains from one sample in a study of a mutant IDH1 vaccine in newly diagnosed glioma. Their antigens are not known. The repertoire was sequenced with immunoSEQ multiplex PCR; TCRdb's copy has only in-frame clones and lacks some. The repertoire holds some 37,000 clones, with approximately 80% as singletons. Source: PBMCs, taken from a glioma patient whose treatment included an IDH1 peptide vaccine. The receptor source for this set is a man between 40 and 49 years old with glioma. CDR3s leave out the opening cysteine and the closing phenylalanine or tryptophan.

TRBV7-9,TRBJ1-2,11,ASSVQGLYGYT
TRBV5-3,TRBJ2-5,13,ARSLSGPNIVTQY
TRBV9,TRBJ2-7,12,ASSVEAGAYEQY
TRBV6-6,TRBJ1-1,10,ASSSRGPKAF
TRBV19,TRBJ2-5,14,ASSIFGLAVGETQY
TRBV19,TRBJ2-2,14,ASSIVGRIDTGELF
TRBV30,TRBJ1-2,10,AWTRGTDGYT
TRBV6-1,TRBJ2-7,13,ASRSSQGGSYEQY
TRBV11-2,TRBJ1-1,12,ASSLHRGNTEAF
TRBV7-9,TRBJ1-3,13,ASSLGTDSGNTIY
TRBV2,TRBJ1-2,15,ASSPNVRTGGTYGYT
TRBV6-4,TRBJ2-1,14,ASSDSEGLPYNEQF
TRBV30,TRBJ1-1,10,AWTFGNTEAF
TRBV5-6,TRBJ1-6,11,ASSLGYRSPLH
TRBV19,TRBJ1-6,14,ASSLPGGRNNSPLH
TRBV18,TRBJ1-5,15,ASSPAGVTNGNQPQH
TRBV19,TRBJ2-2,12,ASMTSRNTGELF
TRBV6-1,TRBJ1-1,11,ASSGQSNTEAF
TRBV2,TRBJ1-3,13,ASSVENYSGNTIY
TRBV5-1,TRBJ2-5,12,ASSLGPTQETQY
TRBV2,TRBJ1-5,11,ASSSRGNQPQH
TRBV30,TRBJ1-2,11,AWSVLPGDGYT
TRBV18,TRBJ1-5,12,ASSPGQQGQPQH
TRBV6-1,TRBJ1-6,13,ASSSKRGADSPLH
TRBV10-3,TRBJ1-1,12,PRVEGVWRTEAF
TRBV15,TRBJ2-2,12,ATSRKVGTGELF
TRBV19,TRBJ1-4,9,ASSDNYNVF
TRBV7-8,TRBJ2-3,14,ASSITIRAPTDTQY
TRBV7-9,TRBJ2-1,14,ASSLVPTSSYNEQF
TRBV5-1,TRBJ1-2,13,ASSRTAVLNYGYT
TRBV4-1,TRBJ1-1,14,ASRPLGTPSNTEAF
TRBV18,TRBJ1-6,13,ASSRSDRDNSPLH
TRBV5-6,TRBJ1-5,12,ASSRGQGDQPQH
TRBV18,TRBJ1-5,15,ASSPGEGSNSNQPQH
TRBV5-4,TRBJ2-2,13,ASSLARTVTGELF
TRBV19,TRBJ1-2,11,ASSLQGAHGYT
TRBV6-5,TRBJ1-1,9,ASSQGAEAF
TRBV6-6,TRBJ1-1,12,ASSRDLWGTEAF
TRBV2,TRBJ1-2,10,ASRTDRVGYT
TRBV5-1,TRBJ2-5,13,ATRGTSGGSETQY
TRBV27,TRBJ2-7,12,ASSLSGTFYEQY
TRBV11-2,TRBJ2-5,12,ASSKTGPGETQY
TRBV7-9,TRBJ1-5,12,ASSPGVSNQPQH
TRBV6-5,TRBJ1-6,13,ASRNTGLENSPLH
TRBV7-9,TRBJ1-6,14,ASSFFGAGDNSPLH
TRBV6-6,TRBJ2-5,9,ASSRQETQY
TRBV15,TRBJ2-5,16,ATSGQGAGRILQETQY
TRBV2,TRBJ1-4,15,ASSGPFVGATNEKLF
TRBV5-1,TRBJ2-6,15,ASSGGTGLSGANVLT
TRBV15,TRBJ1-4,13,ATSRDIQGGEKLF
TRBV7-2,TRBJ2-1,14,ASSSEGGGFYNEQF
TRBV15,TRBJ1-1,12,ATSRDMGSTEAF
TRBV4-1,TRBJ1-3,14,ASSQTTRDSGNTIY